Given below is one T cell receptor beta chain in context. The record originates from a study of blood T cell repertoires in COVID-19. V was clipped by 4 bases and J by 2 bases; unmatched bases: 8. The CDR3 has 15 residues. Germline values: CDR1 SGHTA, CDR2 FQGNSA. Profiled with immunoSEQ multiplex PCR; TCRdb holds only in-frame clones, not every one. The sample gives around 70,000 clones, approximately 90% of which show up once; around 7% is in the top ten. The sample taken for sequencing was peripheral blood. The chain recombines TRBV7-2 with TRBJ2-7; 7 positions match TRBD1. The receptor's source is a human donor in a cohort sampled during active COVID-19. DNA of the CDR3: TGTGCCAGCAGCTCGGCCCCCCAGGGGGCCTACGAGCAGTACTTC. Encoded protein: CASSSAPQGAYEQYF.